The T cell receptor beta chain described here comes from a study of T cell changes during pregnancy in multiple sclerosis. Clones were sequenced by immunoSEQ multiplex PCR, and TCRdb holds only the in-frame ones, with some missing. The data contain 64,000 or so clones, about 92% of them singletons. With V trimmed by 3 bases and J by 7 bases, 8 bases remained unmatched. Germline values: CDR1 MGHRA, CDR2 YSYEKL. This CDR3 has 14 residues. V gene TRBV4-1 combines with J gene TRBJ2-5; 7 bases are a match to TRBD1. This sequence originates from a female donor with multiple sclerosis, enrolled in a pregnancy study. This sample comprised peripheral blood, obtained in the first trimester of pregnancy. The DNA for the CDR3 is TGCGCCAGCAGCCATCCGGACAGGCTTGGGACCCAGTACTTC. Translation gives CASSHPDRLGTQYF.